Sequencing of this T cell receptor beta chain was carried out in a study of shared clonotypes between healthy human individuals. Overall study: For every donor, three CD4 naive, three CD4 memory, two CD8 naive and one CD8 memory plates were used. Study-level points and caveats: In a few donors, 4.5% to 5.5% of naive CD4 clonotypes appeared in common.

Only in-frame clones appear in the TCRdb table, and some are missing; sequencing was by immunoSEQ multiplex PCR. The sample contains some 2.1 million clones, around 95% of which appear only once. About this clone itself: Its antigen is unidentified.

This CDR3 is 14 amino acids long. Trimming shortened V by 4 bases and J by 7 bases, and 13 bases separated the two germline ends. CDR1 and CDR2 from the germline V gene are SGHDN and FVKESK. The sequencing input was naive CD4+ T cells sorted from blood. Subset reported: CD45RA+ positively selected. The clonotype originates from a man between 18 and 29 years old in good health. This chain joins TRBV14 and TRBJ2-2; D call uncertain. The CDR3 here is CASSPYRTNGELFF. CDR3 DNA: TGTGCCAGCAGCCCTTACCGAACCAACGGGGAGCTGTTTTTT. Using reference TRBV14 and TRBJ2-2 for the parts outside the CDR3, the full variable domain is EAGVTQFPSHSVIEKGQTVTLRCDPISGHDNLYWYRRVMGKEIKFLLHFVKESKQDESGMPNNRFLAERTGGTYSTLKVQPAELEDSGVYFCASSPYRTNGELFFGEGSRLTVL.